These 3 T cell receptor beta chains were all obtained from the same sample, sequenced in a study of human T cells and chemical hapten exposure listed by TCRdb under 2021. The time point label, read with the paper, signifies: patch test 3, about 24 weeks after DPC sensitization. The treatment or condition tag for this specimen amounts to: therapeutic diphenylcyclopropenone sensitization with weekly scalp DPC. Preparation of the library involved RACE. Instrument on record: NextSeq 500. TCRdb cleaned the public reads at Q25 with fastp, built clones with MiXCR and kept in-frame beta chains. One record per CDR3 amino acid sequence lists the most common genes and DNA. The sample has 28,000 or so distinct CDR3 sequences on record, 5.8% of them singletons. Roughly 5.9% of the sample belongs to the ten largest clones. The sample was whole blood, taken in connection with sensitization to the hapten diphenylcyclopropenone (DPC). The receptors stem from a man aged 25-45 years with alopecia areata. Some clones in this sample may be carry-over from other donors' samples.

This clonotype was detected ten times or more. This chain links TRBV6-5 with TRBJ2-7, with D possibly matching TRBD2 (6 bases). This CDR3 is built from 15 residues. The germline gives CDR1 MNHEY, CDR2 SVGAGI. V lost 6 bases and J 4 bases, leaving 19 bases between the germline ends. DNA of the CDR3: TGTGCCAGCAGCCCCATTAATTCAGGAGGGTACGAGCAGTACTTC. It codes for CASSPINSGGYEQYF.

This clonotype has a count of ten or more. The rearrangement links TRBV18 to TRBJ2-5; TRBD2 matches at 14 bases. Germline assignment: CDR1 KGHSH and CDR2 LQKENI. V shed 3 bases, J shed 4 bases, and the junction held 1 base outside the gene matches. The CDR3 runs 15 residues. Here the CDR3 DNA reads TGTGCCAGCTCACCTGGACTAGCGGGGGGAGAGACCCAGTACTTC. Amino acid sequence: CASSPGLAGGETQYF.

This clonotype was counted ten times or more. CDR3 sequence: CATSDATSPYNEQFF. DNA of the CDR3: TGTGCCACCAGTGATGCGACGAGCCCCTACAATGAGCAGTTCTTC. The V call is TRBV24-1, the J call TRBJ2-1; D uncertain. Between the trimmed V and J ends, which lost 3 bases and 2 bases, there was a span of 10 bases. Per the germline V gene, CDR1 is KGHDR and CDR2 is SFDVKD. The length of the CDR3 is 15 residues.